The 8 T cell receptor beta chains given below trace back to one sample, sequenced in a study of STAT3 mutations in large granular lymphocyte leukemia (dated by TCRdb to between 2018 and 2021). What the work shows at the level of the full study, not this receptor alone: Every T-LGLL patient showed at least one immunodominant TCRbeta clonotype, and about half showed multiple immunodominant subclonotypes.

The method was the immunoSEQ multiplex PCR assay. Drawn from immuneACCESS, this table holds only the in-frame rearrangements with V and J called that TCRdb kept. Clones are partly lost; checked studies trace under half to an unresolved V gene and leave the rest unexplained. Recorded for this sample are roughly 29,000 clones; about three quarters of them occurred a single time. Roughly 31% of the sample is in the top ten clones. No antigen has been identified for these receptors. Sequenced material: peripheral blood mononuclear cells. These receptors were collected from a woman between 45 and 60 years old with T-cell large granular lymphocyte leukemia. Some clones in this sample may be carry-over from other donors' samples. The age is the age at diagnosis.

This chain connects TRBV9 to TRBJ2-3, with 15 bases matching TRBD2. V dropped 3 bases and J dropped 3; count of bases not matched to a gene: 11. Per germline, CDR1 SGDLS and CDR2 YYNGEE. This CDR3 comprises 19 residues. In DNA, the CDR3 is TGTGCCAGCAGCGCGCCGCTCGGGACTAGCGGGAGGAAGACAGATACGCAGTATTTT. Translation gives CASSAPLGTSGRKTDTQYF.

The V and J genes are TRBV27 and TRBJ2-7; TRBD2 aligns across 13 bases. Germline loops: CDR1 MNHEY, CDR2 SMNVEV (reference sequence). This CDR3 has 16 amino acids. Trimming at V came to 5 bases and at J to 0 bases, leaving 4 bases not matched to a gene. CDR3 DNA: TGTGCCAGCAGTGGAAGACTAGCGGGAGGCTCCTACGAGCAGTACTTC. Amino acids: CASSGRLAGGSYEQYF.

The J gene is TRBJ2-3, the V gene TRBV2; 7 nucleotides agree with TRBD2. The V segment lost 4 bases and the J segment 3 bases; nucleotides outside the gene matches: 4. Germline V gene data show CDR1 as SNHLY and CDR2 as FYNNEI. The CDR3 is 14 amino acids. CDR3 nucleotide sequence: TGTGCCAGCAGTGCGGGAGCGGGGACAGATACGCAGTATTTT. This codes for CASSAGAGTDTQYF. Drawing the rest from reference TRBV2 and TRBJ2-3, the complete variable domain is EPEVTQTPSHQVTQMGQEVILRCVPISNHLYFYWYRQILGQKVEFLVSFYNNEISEKSEIFDDQFSVERPDGSNFTLKIRSTKLEDSAMYFCASSAGAGTDTQYFGPGTRLTVL.

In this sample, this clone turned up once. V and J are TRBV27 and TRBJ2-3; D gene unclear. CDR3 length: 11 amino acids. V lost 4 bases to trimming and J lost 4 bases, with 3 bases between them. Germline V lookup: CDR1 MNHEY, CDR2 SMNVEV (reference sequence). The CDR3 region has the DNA TGTGCCAGCAGTTCCTCAGATACGCAGTATTTT. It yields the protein CASSSSDTQYF.

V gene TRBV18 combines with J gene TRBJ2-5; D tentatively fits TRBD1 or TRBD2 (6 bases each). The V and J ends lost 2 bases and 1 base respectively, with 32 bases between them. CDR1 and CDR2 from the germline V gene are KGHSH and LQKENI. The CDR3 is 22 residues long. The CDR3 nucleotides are TGTGCCAGCTCACCAGAGGACCATTGGCTGGGTGGGGGGCTTTTCCCCCAAGAGACCCAGTACTTC. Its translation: CASSPEDHWLGGGLFPQETQYF.

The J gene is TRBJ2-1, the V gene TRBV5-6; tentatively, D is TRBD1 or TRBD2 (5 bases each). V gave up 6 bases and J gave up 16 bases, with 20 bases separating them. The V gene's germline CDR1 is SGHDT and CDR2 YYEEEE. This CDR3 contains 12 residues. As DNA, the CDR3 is TGTGCCAGCACCCGGGGCCGGGTCCAGGAATTCTTC. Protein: CASTRGRVQEFF.

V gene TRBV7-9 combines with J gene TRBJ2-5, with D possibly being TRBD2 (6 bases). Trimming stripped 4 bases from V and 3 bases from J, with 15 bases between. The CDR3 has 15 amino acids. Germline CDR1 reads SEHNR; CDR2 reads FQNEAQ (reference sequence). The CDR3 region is CASSSSEGRKETQYF. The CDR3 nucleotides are TGTGCCAGCAGCTCATCGGAGGGGCGTAAAGAGACCCAGTACTTC.

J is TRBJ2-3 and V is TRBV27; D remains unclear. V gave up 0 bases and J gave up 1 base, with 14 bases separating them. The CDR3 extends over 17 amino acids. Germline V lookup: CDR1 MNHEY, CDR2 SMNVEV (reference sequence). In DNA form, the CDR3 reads TGTGCCAGCAGTTTATCAGGCGGTATGGCGGGCACAGATACGCAGTATTTT. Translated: CASSLSGGMAGTDTQYF.